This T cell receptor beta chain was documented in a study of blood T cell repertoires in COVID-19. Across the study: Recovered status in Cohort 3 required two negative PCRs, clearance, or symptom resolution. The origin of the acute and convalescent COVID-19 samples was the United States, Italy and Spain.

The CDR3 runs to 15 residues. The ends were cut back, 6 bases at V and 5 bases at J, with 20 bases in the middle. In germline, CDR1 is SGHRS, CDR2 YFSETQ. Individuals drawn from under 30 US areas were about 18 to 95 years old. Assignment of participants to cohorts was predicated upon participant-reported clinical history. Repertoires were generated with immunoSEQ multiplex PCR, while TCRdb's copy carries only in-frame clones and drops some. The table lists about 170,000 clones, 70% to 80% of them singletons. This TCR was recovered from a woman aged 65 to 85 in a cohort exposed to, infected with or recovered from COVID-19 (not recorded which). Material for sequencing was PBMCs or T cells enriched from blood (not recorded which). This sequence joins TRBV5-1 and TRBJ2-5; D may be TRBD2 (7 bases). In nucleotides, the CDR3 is TGCGCCAGCACCCGGGGGGCGGCGGAGGGGGAGACCCAGTACTTC. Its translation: CASTRGAAEGETQYF. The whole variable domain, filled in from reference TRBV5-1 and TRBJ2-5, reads KAGVTQTPRYLIKTRGQQVTLSCSPISGHRSVSWYQQTPGQGLQFLFEYFSETQRNKGNFPGRFSGRQFSNSRSEMNVSTLELGDSALYLCASTRGAAEGETQYFGPGTRLLVL.